The 14 T cell receptor beta chains in this list originate from one sample, sequenced in a study of blood T cells in healthy people across ages. The use of a sample-barcoded 5' primer and a J-beta primer mix characterized a second PCR of about 6 to 12 cycles. TCRdb processed the 5' RACE reads anew with MiXCR; each CDR3 protein has one entry. This sample has 750,000 to 850,000 distinct CDR3 sequences, with roughly 25% found just once. The sample was also reused in another study, on T cells of mothers and their children.

The sequencing input was blood. These receptors were taken from a boy aged 10-17 years in good health.

Note on this clonotype: One end of the junction is discordant with germline, which a read error may explain. The chain couples TRBV12-3 or TRBV12-4 to TRBJ2-7; D may be TRBD2 (6 bases). This CDR3 is built from 14 residues. The CDR3 DNA sequence: TGTGCCAGCAGTTTAGTGTCCGGGAGCTACGAGCCGTACTTC. Its protein product is CASSLVSGSYEPYF.

J is TRBJ1-3 and V is TRBV12-3 or TRBV12-4; no firm D call. V was shortened by 3 bases and J by 4 bases, with 13 bases between the two germline ends. The CDR3 length is 15 residues. The CDR3 sequence is CASSLGVWGGNTIYF. The CDR3 nucleotides read TGTGCCAGCAGTTTGGGAGTCTGGGGAGGAAACACCATATATTTT.

The table lists this clonotype with a few counts. One end of the junction does not line up with germline, which may come from a read error. V gene TRBV4-3 combines with J gene TRBJ2-1; 11 nucleotides agree with TRBD2. Germline V gene lookup returns CDR1 LGHNA and CDR2 YSLEER. This CDR3 is 16 amino acids long. The CDR3 is CASSQEVAGGYNERFF. As DNA, the CDR3 is TGCGCCAGCAGCCAAGAAGTAGCGGGAGGGTACAATGAGCGGTTCTTC.

This clonotype was recorded a few times. This chain connects TRBV9 to TRBJ2-3, with D perhaps given as TRBD1 or TRBD2 (5 bases each). The CDR3 sequence is 15 residues long. Trimming took 4 bases from V and 2 from J, leaving 14 bases between them. Germline loops: CDR1 SGDLS, CDR2 YYNGEE. The DNA for the CDR3 is TGTGCCAGCAGCTCATCAGGGAGTATCACAGATACGCAGTATTTT. Its protein is CASSSSGSITDTQYF.

This clonotype has a handful of counts. The chain joins TRBV6-2 or TRBV6-3 to TRBJ2-1, with D possibly matching TRBD1 (5 bases). The J call may be mistaken, given a closer DNA end match to TRBJ2-7. The CDR3 is 14 residues long. Germline CDR1 MNHEY, CDR2 SVGEGT. CDR3 nucleotide sequence: TGTGCCAGCAGTCCAGGGTGGAGCCTCTACGAGCAGTACTTC. Protein sequence: CASSPGWSLYEQYF.

The J gene is TRBJ1-1, the V gene TRBV24-1; possibly TRBD1 for D (6 bases). Germline-derived CDR1 and CDR2 are KGHDR and SFDVKD. V lost 7 bases and J lost 4, with 15 bases in between. The length of the CDR3 is 14 residues. CDR3 sequence (DNA): TGTGCCACCAGGGGGGACGGACAGAGCACTGAAGCTTTCTTT. Encoded protein: CATRGDGQSTEAFF.

This chain connects TRBV4-1 to TRBJ2-4, with 8 nucleotides matching TRBD2. The V and J ends lost 0 bases and 8 bases, in that order; junction bases with no gene match: 6. The length of the CDR3 is 15 residues. The germline gives CDR1 MGHRA, CDR2 YSYEKL. CDR3 sequence reads: CASSQDGSGSDIQYF. The CDR3 DNA is TGCGCCAGCAGCCAAGATGGGAGCGGGAGTGACATTCAGTACTTC.

The chain is built from TRBV7-2 and TRBJ2-3; D ambiguous. CDR3 size: 14 residues. Trimming removed 5 bases from V and 2 bases from J, with 11 bases in between. Germline-derived CDR1 and CDR2 are SGHTA and FQGNSA. The CDR3 loop is CASSQDRLTDTQYF. CDR3 bases: TGTGCCAGCAGCCAGGACCGCCTCACAGATACGCAGTATTTT.

The genes are TRBV7-2 and TRBJ2-7; 8 bases line up with TRBD1. Germline assignment: CDR1 SGHTA and CDR2 FQGNSA. V lost 3 bases and J lost 1; bases outside the gene matches: 5. The CDR3 loop spans 15 amino acids. CDR3 sequence: CASSFTGQVSYEQYF. CDR3 nucleotide sequence: TGTGCCAGCAGCTTCACGGGACAGGTTTCCTACGAGCAGTACTTC.

This rearrangement joins TRBV2 to TRBJ1-5; D call uncertain. Germline V gene data show CDR1 as SNHLY and CDR2 as FYNNEI. CDR3 length: 14 amino acids. The germline V and J ends were trimmed by 2 bases and 4 bases, with 9 bases remaining between them. The CDR3 DNA is TGTGCCAGCAGTGAAACGTCAGGTAATCAGCCCCAGCATTTT. Its translation is CASSETSGNQPQHF.

The rearrangement links TRBV6-1 to TRBJ2-3, with D possibly matching TRBD2 (5 bases). The CDR3 totals 14 residues. Germline lookup yields CDR1 MNHNS and CDR2 SASEGT. Trimming removed 2 bases from V and 8 bases from J, with 14 bases in between. The chain's CDR3 is CASSELEVVGTQYF. The DNA of the CDR3 is TGTGCCAGCAGTGAACTGGAGGTTGTAGGTACGCAGTATTTT.

This clonotype has a handful of counts. The rearrangement uses TRBV5-5 and TRBJ2-3; perhaps D is TRBD1 or TRBD2 (5 bases each). This CDR3 comprises 15 residues. V gave up 0 bases and J gave up 1 base, with 9 bases separating them. Germline CDR1 SGHKS, CDR2 YYEKEE (reference sequence). The CDR3 region is CASSLEGERTDTQYF. CDR3 in DNA: TGTGCCAGCAGCTTGGAAGGGGAGCGCACAGATACGCAGTATTTT.

The J gene is TRBJ2-5, the V gene TRBV9; 10 nucleotides line up with TRBD2. Germline-derived CDR1 and CDR2 are SGDLS and YYNGEE. The CDR3 spans 14 residues. The V and J ends lost 1 base and 11 bases, in that order; junction bases with no gene match: 8. The DNA of the CDR3 is TGTGCCAGCAGCGTACTAGCGGGGGCAAGTGAGCAGTACTTC. Translating it yields CASSVLAGASEQYF.

Only a few counts were recorded for this clonotype. The chain links TRBV27 to TRBJ1-4; 7 nucleotides agree with TRBD1. V was pared by 3 bases and J by 4 bases, with 5 bases of the junction left unmatched. Looked up from germline, CDR1 is MNHEY and CDR2 is SMNVEV (reference sequence). This CDR3 comprises 15 residues. The CDR3 spells CASSFQGGINEKLFF. The CDR3 nucleotides are TGTGCCAGCAGTTTCCAGGGGGGGATTAATGAAAAACTGTTTTTT.